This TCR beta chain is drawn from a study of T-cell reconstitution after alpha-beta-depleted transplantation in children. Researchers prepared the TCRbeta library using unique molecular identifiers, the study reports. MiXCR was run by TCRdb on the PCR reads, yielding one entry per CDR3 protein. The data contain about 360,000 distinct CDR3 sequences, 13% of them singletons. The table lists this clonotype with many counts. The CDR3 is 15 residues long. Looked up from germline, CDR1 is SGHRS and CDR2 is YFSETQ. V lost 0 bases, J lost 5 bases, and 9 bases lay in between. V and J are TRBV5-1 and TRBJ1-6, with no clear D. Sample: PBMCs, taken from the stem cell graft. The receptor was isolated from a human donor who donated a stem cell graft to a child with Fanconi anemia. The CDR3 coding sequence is TGCGCCAGCAGCTTGGCCGCTGGAGATAATTCACCCCTCCACTTT. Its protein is CASSLAAGDNSPLHF.